The rows below give T cell receptor beta chains drawn from one sample of a study of blood T cell repertoires in COVID-19. The method was immunoSEQ multiplex PCR; TCRdb's version includes in-frame clones alone and lacks a portion of them. The top ten hold less than 5.5% of the sample, which has around 300,000 clones, over 70% seen once. Material: PBMCs or T cells enriched from blood (not recorded which). These receptors came from a man aged 25-45 years who had recovered from COVID-19. Each CDR3 is given with its conserved first and last residue. The order of the fields is clone size, J gene, D gene, V gene, CDR3 protein, CDR3 DNA. The D gene is left open where the match is weak. Expanded clones are given a class, and other clones once, few, many or no size at all.

abundance: .; j_gene: TRBJ2-1; d_gene: TRBD2; v_gene: TRBV11-3; CDR3aa: CASSSGGSGPSYNEQFF; CDR3nt: TGTGCCAGCAGCTCGGGGGGGAGCGGGCCCTCCTACAATGAGCAGTTCTTC
abundance: .; j_gene: TRBJ2-7; d_gene: .; v_gene: TRBV7-2; CDR3aa: CASSLNGGYEQYF; CDR3nt: TGTGCCAGCAGCTTAAACGGGGGTTACGAGCAGTACTTC
abundance: .; j_gene: TRBJ2-7; d_gene: TRBD2; v_gene: TRBV11-2; CDR3aa: CASSGSGGAYEQYF; CDR3nt: TGTGCCAGCAGCGGTAGCGGGGGGGCGTACGAGCAGTACTTC
abundance: .; j_gene: TRBJ1-2; d_gene: .; v_gene: TRBV3-1/TRBV3-2; CDR3aa: CASSQDLFTGRGNGYTF; CDR3nt: TGTGCCAGCAGCCAAGATCTTTTTACGGGCAGGGGAAATGGCTACACCTTC
abundance: few; j_gene: TRBJ2-1; d_gene: TRBD2; v_gene: TRBV2; CDR3aa: CAASPGGYNEQFF; CDR3nt: TGTGCCGCATCACCGGGGGGGTACAATGAGCAGTTCTTC
abundance: once; j_gene: TRBJ1-6; d_gene: .; v_gene: TRBV10-3; CDR3aa: CAISEGNSPLHF; CDR3nt: TGTGCCATCAGTGAGGGCAATTCACCCCTCCACTTT
abundance: .; j_gene: TRBJ1-5; d_gene: .; v_gene: TRBV9; CDR3aa: CASSVARSDSSNQPQHF; CDR3nt: TGTGCCAGCAGCGTAGCTCGATCGGACAGTAGCAATCAGCCCCAGCATTTT
abundance: .; j_gene: TRBJ1-1; d_gene: TRBD1; v_gene: TRBV28; CDR3aa: CASNRFRTGKSGEAFF; CDR3nt: TGTGCCAGTAACCGATTCCGGACAGGGAAGTCAGGTGAAGCTTTCTTT
abundance: few; j_gene: TRBJ1-5; d_gene: .; v_gene: TRBV6-5; CDR3aa: CASIPVAAGQPQHF; CDR3nt: TGTGCCAGCATCCCAGTGGCGGCGGGTCAGCCCCAGCATTTT
abundance: few; j_gene: TRBJ2-1; d_gene: .; v_gene: TRBV5-4; CDR3aa: CASRGGLPSYNEQFF; CDR3nt: TGTGCCAGCAGGGGGGGGCTTCCGTCCTACAATGAGCAGTTCTTC
abundance: .; j_gene: TRBJ1-2; d_gene: .; v_gene: TRBV6-1; CDR3aa: CASSENTGRYGYTF; CDR3nt: TGTGCCAGCAGTGAAAACACAGGACGCTATGGCTACACCTTC
abundance: .; j_gene: TRBJ1-1; d_gene: .; v_gene: TRBV4-1; CDR3aa: CASSQGHSRPTEAFF; CDR3nt: TGCGCCAGCAGCCAAGGACATAGTAGGCCGACTGAAGCTTTCTTT
abundance: .; j_gene: TRBJ1-2; d_gene: .; v_gene: TRBV7-9; CDR3aa: CASSFTGSGYTF; CDR3nt: TGTGCCAGCAGCTTTACGGGGTCCGGCTACACCTTC
abundance: .; j_gene: TRBJ1-1; d_gene: .; v_gene: TRBV10-1; CDR3aa: CASSEKSTSRCFF; CDR3nt: TGCGCCAGCAGTGAGAAATCTACGTCCCGTTGTTTCTTT
abundance: .; j_gene: TRBJ2-1; d_gene: TRBD1; v_gene: TRBV2; CDR3aa: CASSPGTGGNEQFF; CDR3nt: TGTGCCAGCAGTCCCGGGACAGGGGGCAATGAGCAGTTCTTC
abundance: few; j_gene: TRBJ2-7; d_gene: TRBD2; v_gene: TRBV19; CDR3aa: CASSSGGSSYEQYF; CDR3nt: TGTGCCAGTAGTAGCGGGGGGAGCTCCTACGAGCAGTACTTC
abundance: once; j_gene: TRBJ2-7; d_gene: TRBD2; v_gene: TRBV29-1; CDR3aa: CSASQHGLAGEQYF; CDR3nt: TGCAGCGCTTCCCAACATGGACTAGCTGGCGAGCAGTACTTC
abundance: .; j_gene: TRBJ2-7; d_gene: .; v_gene: TRBV2; CDR3aa: CASSSTWGEDSYEQYF; CDR3nt: TGTGCCAGCAGTTCCACGTGGGGAGAGGATTCCTACGAGCAGTACTTC
abundance: .; j_gene: TRBJ2-1; d_gene: TRBD1; v_gene: TRBV7-8; CDR3aa: CASSTGQGVNNEQFF; CDR3nt: TGTGCCAGCAGCACAGGACAGGGGGTAAACAATGAGCAGTTCTTC
abundance: .; j_gene: TRBJ1-5; d_gene: TRBD1; v_gene: TRBV18; CDR3aa: CASSQGTGGMSQPQHF; CDR3nt: TGTGCCAGCTCCCAAGGGACAGGGGGCATGAGCCAGCCCCAGCATTTT
abundance: .; j_gene: TRBJ1-2; d_gene: TRBD1; v_gene: TRBV28; CDR3aa: CASSLTGRGDGYTF; CDR3nt: TGTGCCAGCAGTTTAACTGGCAGGGGGGATGGCTACACCTTC
abundance: once; j_gene: TRBJ1-1; d_gene: .; v_gene: TRBV7-6; CDR3aa: CASSPADGAEAFF; CDR3nt: TGTGCCAGCAGCCCTGCGGACGGGGCTGAAGCTTTCTTT
abundance: .; j_gene: TRBJ1-4; d_gene: .; v_gene: TRBV29-1; CDR3aa: CSAQDRINEKLFF; CDR3nt: TGCAGCGCCCAGGACAGAATAAATGAAAAACTGTTTTTT
abundance: once; j_gene: TRBJ1-3; d_gene: TRBD1; v_gene: TRBV28; CDR3aa: CASLQGALGNTIYF; CDR3nt: TGTGCCAGTCTACAGGGGGCGCTTGGAAACACCATATATTTT
abundance: .; j_gene: TRBJ1-4; d_gene: TRBD1; v_gene: TRBV27; CDR3aa: CASSFGTGLSEKLFF; CDR3nt: TGTGCCAGCAGTTTCGGGACAGGGCTCTCTGAAAAACTGTTTTTT
abundance: once; j_gene: TRBJ1-5; d_gene: .; v_gene: TRBV19; CDR3aa: CASSIDQGNQPQHF; CDR3nt: TGTGCCAGTAGTATAGATCAGGGGAACCAGCCCCAGCATTTT
abundance: .; j_gene: TRBJ2-1; d_gene: .; v_gene: TRBV3-1/TRBV3-2; CDR3aa: CASSQDPTGSYNEQFF; CDR3nt: TGTGCCAGCAGCCAAGATCCTACAGGGTCCTACAATGAGCAGTTCTTC
abundance: .; j_gene: TRBJ1-2; d_gene: .; v_gene: TRBV7-9; CDR3aa: CASSLVTGNYGYTF; CDR3nt: TGTGCCAGCAGCTTAGTCACAGGCAACTATGGCTACACCTTC
abundance: .; j_gene: TRBJ1-2; d_gene: .; v_gene: TRBV6-5; CDR3aa: CASTLGRGYGYTF; CDR3nt: TGTGCCAGCACCCTCGGTAGGGGGTATGGCTACACCTTC
abundance: .; j_gene: TRBJ1-5; d_gene: .; v_gene: TRBV6-1; CDR3aa: CASSEVGYSNQPQHF; CDR3nt: TGTGCCAGCAGTGAAGTCGGGTATAGCAATCAGCCCCAGCATTTT
abundance: once; j_gene: TRBJ2-5; d_gene: .; v_gene: TRBV18; CDR3aa: CASSQTQGSQETQYF; CDR3nt: TGTGCCAGCTCACAAACGCAGGGTTCCCAAGAGACCCAGTACTTC
abundance: .; j_gene: TRBJ2-2; d_gene: .; v_gene: TRBV28; CDR3aa: CASSTHRVGELFF; CDR3nt: TGTGCCAGCAGTACTCACAGGGTCGGGGAGCTGTTTTTT
abundance: .; j_gene: TRBJ2-7; d_gene: .; v_gene: TRBV7-6; CDR3aa: CASSPGFQGPSYEQYF; CDR3nt: TGTGCCAGCAGCCCGGGGTTCCAGGGGCCATCCTACGAGCAGTACTTC
abundance: .; j_gene: TRBJ1-1; d_gene: .; v_gene: TRBV12-3/TRBV12-4; CDR3aa: CASSPGLWTEAFF; CDR3nt: TGTGCCAGCAGCCCAGGGCTCTGGACTGAAGCTTTCTTT
abundance: .; j_gene: TRBJ2-2; d_gene: TRBD1; v_gene: TRBV6-4; CDR3aa: CASSARTPGQGGMGELFF; CDR3nt: TGTGCCAGCAGTGCCCGCACCCCCGGACAGGGAGGTATGGGGGAGCTGTTTTTT
abundance: .; j_gene: TRBJ2-5; d_gene: .; v_gene: TRBV29-1; CDR3aa: CSVDGRDYQETQYF; CDR3nt: TGCAGCGTTGACGGTCGGGATTACCAAGAGACCCAGTACTTC
abundance: .; j_gene: TRBJ2-2; d_gene: TRBD2; v_gene: TRBV28; CDR3aa: CASSPAGGDTGELFF; CDR3nt: TGTGCCAGCAGTCCGGCGGGGGGCGACACCGGGGAGCTGTTTTTT
abundance: .; j_gene: TRBJ1-1; d_gene: .; v_gene: TRBV5-1; CDR3aa: CASSLATGRTEAFF; CDR3nt: TGCGCCAGCAGCTTGGCTACAGGGCGTACTGAAGCTTTCTTT
abundance: .; j_gene: TRBJ2-7; d_gene: TRBD2; v_gene: TRBV18; CDR3aa: CASSPPRTSGEQYF; CDR3nt: TGTGCCAGCTCACCACCGCGGACTAGCGGCGAGCAGTACTTC
abundance: .; j_gene: TRBJ2-1; d_gene: TRBD2; v_gene: TRBV11-2; CDR3aa: CASSSGGEQFF; CDR3nt: TGTGCCAGCAGCTCGGGGGGGGAGCAGTTCTTC
abundance: .; j_gene: TRBJ1-2; d_gene: .; v_gene: TRBV28; CDR3aa: CASDTTVETQNGYTF; CDR3nt: TGTGCCAGCGACACCACTGTCGAGACGCAGAATGGCTACACCTTC
abundance: .; j_gene: TRBJ2-7; d_gene: TRBD1; v_gene: TRBV10-3; CDR3aa: CAISRTGGDDEQYF; CDR3nt: TGTGCCATCAGTAGGACAGGAGGAGACGACGAGCAGTACTTC
abundance: once; j_gene: TRBJ2-7; d_gene: TRBD1; v_gene: TRBV2; CDR3aa: CASRGTGGPYEQYF; CDR3nt: TGTGCCAGCAGGGGGACAGGGGGCCCCTACGAGCAGTACTTC
abundance: .; j_gene: TRBJ1-1; d_gene: .; v_gene: TRBV11-2; CDR3aa: CASSFADRNTEAFF; CDR3nt: TGTGCCAGCAGCTTTGCGGACAGGAACACTGAAGCTTTCTTT
abundance: .; j_gene: TRBJ1-6; d_gene: .; v_gene: TRBV28; CDR3aa: CASSLTGTESPLHF; CDR3nt: TGTGCCAGCAGTTTAACGGGGACTGAGTCACCCCTCCACTTT
abundance: .; j_gene: TRBJ1-4; d_gene: .; v_gene: TRBV21-1; CDR3aa: CASQRKGGGKLFF; CDR3nt: TGTGCCAGCCAGCGGAAGGGGGGGGGAAAACTGTTTTTT
abundance: .; j_gene: TRBJ2-7; d_gene: TRBD1; v_gene: TRBV27; CDR3aa: CASSPIPTGDTYEQYF; CDR3nt: TGTGCCAGCAGTCCTATCCCGACAGGGGATACCTACGAGCAGTACTTC
abundance: .; j_gene: TRBJ1-5; d_gene: .; v_gene: TRBV5-6; CDR3aa: CASSLGDQPQHF; CDR3nt: TGTGCCAGCAGCTTAGGGGATCAGCCCCAGCATTTT